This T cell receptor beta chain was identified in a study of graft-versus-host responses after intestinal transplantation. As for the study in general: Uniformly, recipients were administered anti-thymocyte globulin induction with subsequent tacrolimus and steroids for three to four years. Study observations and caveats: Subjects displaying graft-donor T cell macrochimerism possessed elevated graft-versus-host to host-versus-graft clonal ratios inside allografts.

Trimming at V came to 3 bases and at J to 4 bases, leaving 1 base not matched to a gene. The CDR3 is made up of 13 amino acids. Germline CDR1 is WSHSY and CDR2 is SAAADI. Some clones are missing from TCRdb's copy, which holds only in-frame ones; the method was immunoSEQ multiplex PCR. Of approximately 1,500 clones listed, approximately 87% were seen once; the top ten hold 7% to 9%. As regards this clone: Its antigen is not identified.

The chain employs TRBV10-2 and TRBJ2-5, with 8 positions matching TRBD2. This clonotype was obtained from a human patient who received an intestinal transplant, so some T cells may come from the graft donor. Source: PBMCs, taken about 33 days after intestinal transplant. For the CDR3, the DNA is TGCGCCAGCAGTGAAACTAGCGGAGAGACCCAGTACTTC. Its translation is CASSETSGETQYF.